Listed here is a single TCR beta chain. This specimen comes from a study of blood T cell repertoires in COVID-19. Study-wide context: Donors in the United States, Italy and Spain gave samples during acute or convalescent COVID-19. The cDNA or gDNA used as material had been derived from T cells, B-cell-depleted T cells, or PBMCs.

The authors' processing: For nucleated cells, counts were estimated from reference gene primer amplification. Some clones are missing from TCRdb's copy, which holds only in-frame ones; the method was immunoSEQ multiplex PCR. The V and J calls and clone size were taken over from that table, and D and trimming were inferred from the DNA. This table holds around 170,000 clones, 70% to 90% found once. There are 16 residues in the CDR3. With V trimmed by 1 base and J by 4 bases, 6 bases remained unmatched. CDR1 is LGHDT, CDR2 YNNKEL, per germline (reference sequence). The sample taken for sequencing was peripheral blood. The clonotype originates from a man between 45 and 60 years old with active or convalescent COVID-19. The V call is TRBV3-1 (or the pseudogene TRBV3-2), the J call TRBJ2-3; 9 nucleotides agree with TRBD1. CDR3 sequence (DNA): TGTGCCAGCAGCCAAGTTCGTCGACAGGGGGCAGATACGCAGTATTTT. Residues: CASSQVRRQGADTQYF.